This T cell receptor (beta chain) is drawn from a study of T cell responses to AZD1222 COVID-19 vaccine. Broader study findings: There were mostly white British donors and more females than males, and clonal diversity was possibly underestimated.

V was pared by 5 bases and J by 12 bases, with 17 bases between. Germline V CDR1 and CDR2: SEHNR, FQNEAQ (reference sequence). The CDR3 contains 12 residues. Concerning this clone: The antigen remains undetermined.

Produced via immunoSEQ multiplex PCR; TCRdb's table is partial and in-frame only. The table shows about 150,000 clones, with 90% to 95% occurring only once. Sequences were derived from peripheral blood, sampled on day 0 of AZD1222 vaccination. This chain joins TRBV7-9 and TRBJ2-7; D is undetermined. The TCR sequence derives from an adult in good health. The CDR3 loop reads CASSPPASSLYF. The CDR3 DNA is TGTGCCAGCAGCCCCCCGGCTAGTAGTTTGTACTTC.